The 9 T cell receptor beta chains listed next were all sequenced from one sample in a study of shared clonotypes between healthy human individuals. Here immunoSEQ multiplex PCR was the method, and the copy in TCRdb shows in-frame clones only, minus some. The sample yields hundreds of thousands of clones, approximately 80% seen once. The sample taken for sequencing was PBMCs. All receptors derive from a woman aged 40 to 49 in good health. Some clones in this sample may be carry-over from other donors' samples.

The chain has TRBV5-4 and TRBJ2-7; 8 bases map to TRBD1. The CDR3 length is 15 residues. With V trimmed by 0 bases and J by 3 bases, 5 bases remained unmatched. Per the germline V gene, CDR1 is SGHNT and CDR2 is YYREEE (reference sequence). This CDR3 reads CASSLGRTGFYEQYF. CDR3 DNA sequence: TGTGCCAGCAGCTTGGGCCGGACAGGGTTCTACGAGCAGTACTTC. The full variable domain, in which reference TRBV5-4 and TRBJ2-7 provide the parts outside the CDR3, is ETGVTQSPTHLIKTRGQQVTLRCSSQSGHNTVSWYQQALGQGPQFIFQYYREEENGRGNFPPRFSGLQFPNYSSELNVNALELDDSALYLCASSLGRTGFYEQYFGPGTRLTVT.

The chain combines TRBV6-1 with TRBJ1-1; a weak D match, TRBD1 (5 bases). Looked up from germline, CDR1 is MNHNS and CDR2 is SASEGT. This CDR3 contains 14 residues. Trimming left V 1 base short and J 3 bases short, with 9 bases between. CDR3 sequence reads: CASSEDRSYTEAFF. The CDR3 DNA is TGTGCCAGCAGTGAAGACAGGAGCTACACTGAAGCTTTCTTT.

The gene calls are TRBV5-6 and TRBJ2-3; D possibly corresponds to TRBD1 (5 bases). The V gene lost 0 bases and the J gene lost 5 bases, with 16 bases spanning the gap. Looked up from germline, CDR1 is SGHDT and CDR2 is YYEEEE. CDR3 length: 16 amino acids. CDR3 in DNA: TGTGCCAGCAGCTTGGTCGGCCCAGGTCAGGGAGATACGCAGTATTTT. It encodes CASSLVGPGQGDTQYF.

The rearrangement links TRBV28 to TRBJ1-1; a weak D match, TRBD1 (6 bases). The CDR3 length is 13 residues. Trimming cost V 6 bases and J 0 bases, with 8 bases left between them. Per the germline V gene, CDR1 is MDHEN and CDR2 is SYDVKM. The CDR3 spells CASRDSLNTEAFF. The DNA of the CDR3 is TGTGCCAGCAGGGACAGTTTGAACACTGAAGCTTTCTTT.

CDR3 region: CASSRPGTSGYEQYF. For the CDR3, the DNA is TGTGCCAGCAGCCGCCCCGGGACTAGCGGATACGAGCAGTACTTC. J is TRBJ2-7 and V is TRBV7-9, with 11 bases identical to TRBD2. The CDR3 runs 15 residues. CDR1 and CDR2 (germline): SEHNR, FQNEAQ (reference sequence). Trimming removed 5 bases from V and 4 bases from J; junction bases left unmatched: 7. Looking up the rest from reference TRBV7-9 and TRBJ2-7 gives the full variable domain: DTGVSQNPRHKITKRGQNVTFRCDPISEHNRLYWYRQTLGQGPEFLTYFQNEAQLEKSRLLSDRFSAERPKGSFSTLEIQRTEQGDSAMYLCASSRPGTSGYEQYFGPGTRLTVT.

The V gene is TRBV18, the J gene TRBJ2-5; D is unresolved. This CDR3 spans 12 amino acids. Trimming removed 3 bases at V and 2 bases at J, with 4 bases between. In germline, CDR1 is KGHSH, CDR2 LQKENI. This CDR3 reads CASSPLQETQYF. The CDR3 nucleotides read TGTGCCAGCTCACCTTTGCAAGAGACCCAGTACTTC.

Comments on this clone: The sample carries other DNA sequences with the same CDR3. The gene calls are TRBV28 and TRBJ1-4, with a tentative D call TRBD1 (5 bases). V was cut by 6 bases and J by 5 bases, with 13 bases left in between. From germline, CDR1 is MDHEN and CDR2 SYDVKM. This CDR3 has 14 amino acids. CDR3 nucleotide sequence: TGTGCCAGCAGCTCCCTCGGGGGGAATGAAAAACTGTTTTTT. It codes for CASSSLGGNEKLFF.

This chain links TRBV5-1 with TRBJ2-5; D gene uncertain. The germline gives CDR1 SGHRS, CDR2 YFSETQ. The CDR3 covers 11 residues. The V end was cut by 4 bases, the J end by 4 bases, with 5 bases between. The DNA for the CDR3 is TGCGCCAGCAGCATATCAGAGACCCAGTACTTC. This sequence encodes CASSISETQYF.

The chain joins TRBV6-6 to TRBJ1-2; the D is unclear. Deletions cut 0 bases from V and 5 bases from J, with 13 bases between. In germline, CDR1 is MNHNY, CDR2 SVGAGI (reference sequence). This CDR3 is built from 15 residues. The CDR3 DNA follows: TGTGCCAGCAGTTACTCGAAGATGGGTTGGTATGGCTACACCTTC. Residues: CASSYSKMGWYGYTF.